What follows are 30 T cell receptor beta chains derived from one specimen sequenced in a study of T-cell reconstitution after alpha-beta-depleted transplantation in children. The TCRbeta library was prepared with unique molecular identifiers. MiXCR was run by TCRdb on the PCR reads, yielding one entry per CDR3 protein. The sample holds about 980,000 distinct CDR3 sequences, roughly 29% seen once. The sequencing here drew on PBMCs, mostly from graft donor cells, taken 360 days after TCRalphabeta/CD19-depleted stem cell transplant. These receptors came from a boy under two years old who had a stem cell transplant for SCID, so the T cells may come from the graft donor.

This clonotype was observed a few times. V gene TRBV20-1 combines with J gene TRBJ2-1; TRBD2 matches at 12 bases. This CDR3 spans 14 amino acids. With V trimmed by 6 bases and J by 5 bases, 5 bases remained unmatched. From germline, CDR1 is DFQATT and CDR2 SNEGSKA (reference sequence). The CDR3 is CSARLAGAHNEQFF. The CDR3 DNA reads as TGCAGTGCCAGACTAGCGGGGGCCCACAATGAGCAGTTCTTC.

This clonotype was seen only a few times. The chain recombines TRBV11-2 with TRBJ2-4, with D perhaps TRBD1 (5 bases). The CDR3 runs to 17 residues. Germline V lookup: CDR1 SGHAT, CDR2 FQNNGV. V lost 3 bases to trimming and J lost 0 bases, with 15 bases between them. The CDR3 DNA reads as TGTGCCAGCAGCTTCGACAGTACTCTACTAGCCAAAAACATTCAGTACTTC. Its protein is CASSFDSTLLAKNIQYF.

This clonotype has a handful of counts. The chain carries TRBV24-1 and TRBJ2-3; D is ambiguous. V lost 2 bases to trimming and J lost 5 bases, with 13 bases between them. The germline gives CDR1 KGHDR, CDR2 SFDVKD. The length of the CDR3 is 15 residues. CDR3 nucleotides: TGTGCCACCAGTGATTCTGACGGGCGTGGAGATACGCAGTATTTT. As protein: CATSDSDGRGDTQYF.

This clonotype appeared a few times. The genes are TRBV15 and TRBJ2-7, with 8 bases matching TRBD1. The V and J ends lost 0 bases and 4 bases, in that order; junction bases with no gene match: 5. Germline CDR1 is LNHNV and CDR2 is YYDKDF (reference sequence). This CDR3 spans 15 amino acids. CDR3 DNA sequence: TGTGCCACCAGCAGAGATAGGACAGGGCGGTACGAGCAGTACTTC. Protein: CATSRDRTGRYEQYF.

The table lists this clonotype with a few counts. The CDR3 DNA reads TGTGCCAGCAGCCTAAACATTAGAAATGAAAAACTGTTTTTT. It is translated as CASSLNIRNEKLFF. The chain joins TRBV7-2 to TRBJ1-4; D is uncertain. The CDR3 is 14 amino acids. Germline CDR1 and CDR2: SGHTA and FQGNSA. V shed 5 bases and J shed 5 bases, with 12 bases lying between them.

The CDR3 region is CASSFKTSGTGELFF. The CDR3 DNA sequence: TGTGCCAGCAGTTTTAAGACTAGCGGGACCGGGGAGCTGTTTTTT. The genes are TRBV12-3 or TRBV12-4 and TRBJ2-2; 10 positions agree with TRBD2. The CDR3 loop spans 15 amino acids. The ends lost 3 bases at V and 5 bases at J; junction bases unmatched: 3.

This clonotype was seen a few times. This chain joins TRBV6-1 and TRBJ2-1; D remains ambiguous. This CDR3 is 13 amino acids long. Germline values: CDR1 MNHNS, CDR2 SASEGT. V was cut by 10 bases and J by 6 bases, with 16 bases left in between. CDR3 nucleotides: TGTGCCACAGCGACCACTTGGCGCAATGAGCAGTTCTTC. Amino acid sequence: CATATTWRNEQFF.

The chain uses TRBV5-5 and TRBJ2-2; 7 nucleotides line up with TRBD1. Germline CDR1 SGHKS, CDR2 YYEKEE (reference sequence). With 5 bases clipped from V and 2 bases from J, the junction kept 9 bases outside the gene matches. The CDR3 sequence is 16 residues long. In nucleotides, the CDR3 is TGTGCCAGCAGGCCCCCCGGGACAGCAAACACCGGGGAGCTGTTTTTT. Translated, it gives CASRPPGTANTGELFF.

The V and J genes are TRBV6-5 and TRBJ2-2; 9 bases map to TRBD1. V shed 2 bases and J 6 bases; nucleotides not matched to a gene: 4. This CDR3 contains 15 residues. The germline CDR1 and CDR2 sequences are MNHEY and SVGAGI. DNA for the CDR3: TGTGCCAGCAGTTACGGGACAGGGCGCGCCGGGGAGCTGTTTTTT. Translated: CASSYGTGRAGELFF.

This clonotype came up many times. The V call is TRBV5-1, the J call TRBJ2-7; possibly TRBD2 for D (7 bases). Per germline, CDR1 SGHRS and CDR2 YFSETQ. Trimming pared 1 base from V and 2 bases from J, leaving 10 bases between. This CDR3 spans 14 amino acids. The CDR3 protein is CASSLTGTTYEQYF. CDR3 coding DNA: TGCGCCAGCAGCTTGACAGGGACTACCTACGAGCAGTACTTC.

This clonotype was seen more than once but under ten times. This chain connects TRBV11-2 to TRBJ2-6, with D uncertain. Germline V gene data show CDR1 as SGHAT and CDR2 as FQNNGV. CDR3 length: 16 residues. V was pared by 3 bases and J by 0 bases, with 9 bases between. The CDR3 protein is CASSFGRFSGANVLTF. In DNA form, the CDR3 reads TGTGCCAGCAGCTTCGGACGGTTCTCTGGGGCCAACGTCCTGACTTTC. The full variable domain, rest sourced from reference TRBV11-2 and TRBJ2-6, is EAGVAQSPRYKIIEKRQSVAFWCNPISGHATLYWYQQILGQGPKLLIQFQNNGVVDDSQLPKDRFSAERLKGVDSTLKIQPAKLEDSAVYLCASSFGRFSGANVLTFGAGSRLTVL.

The chain uses TRBV23-1 and TRBJ2-5; the D gene is possibly TRBD1 (6 bases). TRBV23-1 has ORF status, its function being uncertain. Trimming cost V 5 bases and J 1 base, with 14 bases left between them. The CDR3 has 15 residues. For the CDR3, the DNA is TGCGCCAGCAGTACGGGACAAAACTTCCAAGAGACCCAGTACTTC. Its translation: CASSTGQNFQETQYF.

The gene calls are TRBV18 and TRBJ2-2; D not resolved. Germline loops: CDR1 KGHSH, CDR2 LQKENI. The CDR3 extends over 13 amino acids. V was pared by 1 base and J by 6 bases, with 6 bases between. The CDR3 region is CASSPQGSGELFF. CDR3 DNA sequence: TGTGCCAGCTCACCACAGGGATCCGGGGAGCTGTTTTTT.

The chain combines TRBV3-1 with TRBJ2-6; no definite D call. The length of the CDR3 is 15 residues. The ends were cut back, 3 bases at V and 0 bases at J, with 6 bases in the middle. Germline V gene lookup returns CDR1 LGHDT and CDR2 YNNKEL (reference sequence). CDR3 region: CASSQYSSGANVLTF. DNA of the CDR3: TGTGCCAGCAGCCAGTACAGCTCTGGGGCCAACGTCCTGACTTTC.

V is TRBV9 and J is TRBJ2-3, with 7 bases fitting TRBD2. With 0 bases clipped from V and 3 bases from J, the junction kept 4 bases outside the gene matches. The germline V gene encodes CDR1 SGDLS and CDR2 YYNGEE. CDR3 length: 15 residues. The DNA for the CDR3 is TGTGCCAGCAGCGTAGGGATTAGCGGGACAGATACGCAGTATTTT. It translates to CASSVGISGTDTQYF.

The chain links TRBV15 to TRBJ2-5; D not resolved. CDR1 and CDR2 from the germline V gene are LNHNV and YYDKDF (reference sequence). V was trimmed by 4 bases and J by 0 bases, leaving 9 bases between them. CDR3 length: 14 amino acids. CDR3 loop: CATSTGRYQETQYF. In DNA form, the CDR3 reads TGTGCCACCAGCACCGGACGATACCAAGAGACCCAGTACTTC.

The rearrangement links TRBV6-5 to TRBJ1-5; weak D call: TRBD1 (5 bases). Germline CDR1 reads MNHEY; CDR2 reads SVGAGI. The ends were cut back, 3 bases at V and 4 bases at J, with 13 bases in the middle. The CDR3 extends over 15 amino acids. CDR3 amino acids: CASSYFAGGNQPQHF. For the CDR3, the DNA is TGTGCCAGCAGTTATTTCGCGGGGGGGAATCAGCCCCAGCATTTT.

This clonotype was counted once. This chain joins TRBV3-1 and TRBJ2-3; TRBD2 is a possible D gene (7 bases). V shed 1 base and J shed 7 bases, with 18 bases lying between them. The V gene's germline CDR1 is LGHDT and CDR2 YNNKEL (reference sequence). The CDR3 extends over 16 amino acids. The CDR3 sequence is CASSQALMGGAHTQYF. Here the CDR3 DNA reads TGTGCCAGCAGCCAAGCGCTTATGGGGGGGGCCCATACGCAGTATTTT.

The table lists this clonotype with a few counts. The chain employs TRBV6-5 and TRBJ1-6, with D unclear. Germline assignment: CDR1 MNHEY and CDR2 SVGAGI. CDR3 length equals 14 residues. The germline V and J ends were trimmed by 0 bases and 8 bases, with 8 bases remaining between them. This CDR3 is CASSYSTGDSPLHF. CDR3 bases: TGTGCCAGCAGTTACTCGACCGGGGATTCACCCCTCCACTTT.

This clonotype was recorded a few times. The gene calls are TRBV12-3 or TRBV12-4 and TRBJ2-3; 10 nucleotides align to TRBD1. The CDR3 consists of 14 residues. The ends lost 3 bases at V and 7 bases at J; junction bases unmatched: 4. CDR3 nucleotides: TGTGCCAGCAGTTTTGGGACAGGGGTCAATACGCAGTATTTT. This sequence encodes CASSFGTGVNTQYF.

This clonotype was seen only a few times. This chain uses TRBV27 with TRBJ2-3; D remains ambiguous. The germline V gene has CDR1 MNHEY and CDR2 SMNVEV (reference sequence). V was shortened by 4 bases and J by 8 bases, with 13 bases between the two germline ends. The CDR3 totals 13 residues. The CDR3, as DNA: TGTGCCAGCAGTTCCCCCTTACTGGGTACGCAGTATTTT. Protein product: CASSSPLLGTQYF.

This clonotype was picked up a small number of times. The rearrangement uses TRBV3-1 and TRBJ1-1; possible D gene TRBD1, 5 bases. Germline V gene lookup returns CDR1 LGHDT and CDR2 YNNKEL (reference sequence). The germline V and J ends were trimmed by 4 bases and 1 base, with 13 bases remaining between them. The CDR3 runs 15 residues. DNA of the CDR3: TGTGCCAGCAGCCTGGTCTCGGGGACGAACACTGAAGCTTTCTTT. Protein: CASSLVSGTNTEAFF.

This clonotype was seen more than once but under ten times. The chain employs TRBV6-2 or TRBV6-3 and TRBJ1-5; 9 nucleotides align to TRBD1. CDR3 length equals 15 residues. Germline lookup yields CDR1 MNHEY and CDR2 SVGEGT. V lost 6 bases and J lost 4; bases outside the gene matches: 7. The CDR3 spells CASRPPGTGNQPQHF. CDR3 DNA sequence: TGTGCCAGCAGACCCCCCGGGACAGGGAATCAGCCCCAGCATTTT.

This clonotype was counted only a few times. The V and J genes are TRBV12-3 or TRBV12-4 and TRBJ2-1; maybe TRBD2 (6 bases). The CDR3 spans 15 residues. Trimming left V 3 bases short and J 0 bases short, with 9 bases between. CDR3 amino acids: CASSFYGSSYNEQFF. CDR3 bases: TGTGCCAGCAGTTTTTACGGGAGCTCCTACAATGAGCAGTTCTTC.

The chain couples TRBV6-1 to TRBJ2-1; no reliable D call. This CDR3 region has 11 residues. Trimming stripped 8 bases from V and 4 bases from J, with 6 bases between. Germline V lookup: CDR1 MNHNS, CDR2 SASEGT. The chain's CDR3 is CASPLYNEQFF. DNA of the CDR3: TGTGCCAGCCCCCTGTACAATGAGCAGTTCTTC.

This clonotype has only a few counts. The gene calls are TRBV7-2 and TRBJ2-7; D is undetermined. The CDR3 length is 15 residues. CDR1 and CDR2 (germline): SGHTA, FQGNSA. The germline V and J ends were trimmed by 5 bases and 2 bases, with 16 bases remaining between them. The CDR3 sequence: CASSPVVVGTYEQYF. The CDR3 DNA follows: TGTGCCAGCAGCCCCGTGGTGGTCGGAACCTACGAGCAGTACTTC.

This clonotype was detected a few times. The rearrangement links TRBV2 to TRBJ2-2, with a tentative D call TRBD1 (6 bases). Deletions cut 7 bases from V and 0 bases from J, with 12 bases between. This CDR3 region has 15 residues. Germline assignment: CDR1 SNHLY and CDR2 FYNNEI. Written as DNA, the CDR3 is TGTGCCAGCACCCGGGACATCTCGAACACCGGGGAGCTGTTTTTT. It yields the protein CASTRDISNTGELFF. The full variable domain, in which reference TRBV2 and TRBJ2-2 provide the parts outside the CDR3, is EPEVTQTPSHQVTQMGQEVILRCVPISNHLYFYWYRQILGQKVEFLVSFYNNEISEKSEIFDDQFSVERPDGSNFTLKIRSTKLEDSAMYFCASTRDISNTGELFFGEGSRLTVL.

The chain has TRBV28 and TRBJ2-3, with D tentatively TRBD1 (10 bases). V lost 3 bases, J lost 1 base, and 20 bases lay in between. Looked up from germline, CDR1 is MDHEN and CDR2 is SYDVKM. The CDR3 sequence is 18 residues long. CDR3 in amino acids: CASSFHAGGTGGTDTQYF. The CDR3 DNA reads as TGTGCCAGCAGTTTCCATGCGGGGGGGACAGGGGGCACAGATACGCAGTATTTT.

This chain uses TRBV6-1 with TRBJ1-5; no clear D. Trimming removed 9 bases at V and 0 bases at J, with 12 bases between. Germline V CDR1 and CDR2: MNHNS, SASEGT. The CDR3 runs 14 residues. The CDR3 DNA is TGTGCCAGTGAGACGGGGTATAGCAATCAGCCCCAGCATTTT. Translated, it gives CASETGYSNQPQHF.

This chain connects TRBV27 to TRBJ2-5, with 8 bases matching TRBD2. CDR1 and CDR2 from the germline V gene are MNHEY and SMNVEV (reference sequence). Germline trimming cut 7 bases from V and 5 bases from J; bases unmatched to any gene: 9. The CDR3 loop spans 14 amino acids. The CDR3 loop is CASKPGLGQETQYF. Here the CDR3 DNA reads TGTGCCAGCAAACCGGGACTAGGGCAGGAGACCCAGTACTTC.